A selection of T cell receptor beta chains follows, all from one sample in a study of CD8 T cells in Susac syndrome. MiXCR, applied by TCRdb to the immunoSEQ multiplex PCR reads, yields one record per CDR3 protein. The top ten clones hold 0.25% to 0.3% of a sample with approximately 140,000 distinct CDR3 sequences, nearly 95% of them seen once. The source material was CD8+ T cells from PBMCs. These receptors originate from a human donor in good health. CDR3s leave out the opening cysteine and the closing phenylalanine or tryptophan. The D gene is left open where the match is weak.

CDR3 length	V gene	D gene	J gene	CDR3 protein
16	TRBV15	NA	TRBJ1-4	ATSRRLGRQVVGEKLF
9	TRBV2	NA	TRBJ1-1	ASKWTARAF
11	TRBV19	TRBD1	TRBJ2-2	ASSILQGGGLF
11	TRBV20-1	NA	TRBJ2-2	SARQENTGELF
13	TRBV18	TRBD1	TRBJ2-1	ASSPTDRTYNEQF
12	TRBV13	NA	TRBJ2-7	ASSFQGSSYEQY
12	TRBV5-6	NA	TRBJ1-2	ASSFGTANYGYT
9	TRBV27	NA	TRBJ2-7	ASTSRGEQY
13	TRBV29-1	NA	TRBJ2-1	SVAFAVRFYNEQF
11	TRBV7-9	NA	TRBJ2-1	ASSLFLDGEQF
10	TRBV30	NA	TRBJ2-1	AWGVTGKEQF
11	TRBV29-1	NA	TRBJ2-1	SVEDGLAHEQF
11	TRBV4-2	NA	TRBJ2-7	ASSQGPTYEQY
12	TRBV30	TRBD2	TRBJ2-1	AWTSGTSYNEQF
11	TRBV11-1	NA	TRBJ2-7	ASSPGNPYEQY
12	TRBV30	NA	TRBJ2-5	AWSVPGLQGCQY
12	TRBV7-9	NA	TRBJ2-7	ASSEPGQDYEQY
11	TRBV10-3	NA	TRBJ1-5	AISESEGQPQH
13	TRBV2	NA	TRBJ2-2	ASSELSANTGELF